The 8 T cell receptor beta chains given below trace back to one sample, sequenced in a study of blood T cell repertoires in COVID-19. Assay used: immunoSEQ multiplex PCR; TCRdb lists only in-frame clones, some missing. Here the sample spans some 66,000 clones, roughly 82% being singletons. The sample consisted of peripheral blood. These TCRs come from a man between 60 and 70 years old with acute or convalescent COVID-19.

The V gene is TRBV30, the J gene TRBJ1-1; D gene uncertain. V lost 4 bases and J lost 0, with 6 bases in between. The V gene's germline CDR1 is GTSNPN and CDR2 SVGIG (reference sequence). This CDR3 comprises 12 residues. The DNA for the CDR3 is TGTGCCTGGACCGTGTTGAACACTGAAGCTTTCTTT. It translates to CAWTVLNTEAFF. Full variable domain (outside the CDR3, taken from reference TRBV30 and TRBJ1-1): SQTIHQWPATLVQPVGSPLSLECTVEGTSNPNLYWYRQAAGRGLQLLFYSVGIGQISSEVPQNLSASRPQDRQFILSSKKLLLSDSGFYLCAWTVLNTEAFFGQGTRLTVV.

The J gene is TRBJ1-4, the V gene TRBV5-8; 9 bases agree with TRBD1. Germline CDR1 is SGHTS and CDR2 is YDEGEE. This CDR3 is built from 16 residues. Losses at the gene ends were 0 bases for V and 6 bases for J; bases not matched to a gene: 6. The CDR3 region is CASSLGDRVGDEKLFF. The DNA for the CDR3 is TGTGCCAGCAGCTTGGGGGACAGGGTAGGAGATGAAAAACTGTTTTTT.

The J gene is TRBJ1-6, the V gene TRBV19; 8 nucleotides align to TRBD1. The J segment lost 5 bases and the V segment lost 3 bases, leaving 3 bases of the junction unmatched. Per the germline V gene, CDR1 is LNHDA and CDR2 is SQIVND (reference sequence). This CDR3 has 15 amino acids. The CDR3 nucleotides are TGTGCCAGTAGTATTGCACAGGGGGATAATTCACCCCTCCACTTT. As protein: CASSIAQGDNSPLHF. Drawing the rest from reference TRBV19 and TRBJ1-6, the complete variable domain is DGGITQSPKYLFRKEGQNVTLSCEQNLNHDAMYWYRQDPGQGLRLIYYSQIVNDFQKGDIAEGYSVSREKKESFPLTVTSAQKNPTAFYLCASSIAQGDNSPLHFGNGTRLTVT.

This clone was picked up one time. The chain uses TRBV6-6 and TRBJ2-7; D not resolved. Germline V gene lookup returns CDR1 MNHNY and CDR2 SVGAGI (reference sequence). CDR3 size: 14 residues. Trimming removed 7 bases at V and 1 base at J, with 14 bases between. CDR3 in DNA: TGTGCCAGCAAAAGAGCTCCGGTTTCCTACGAGCAGTACTTC. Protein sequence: CASKRAPVSYEQYF.

The DNA of the CDR3 is TGTGCTAGTGGCCCTAGGGGGAAGGGGAACTCCTACGAGCAGTACGTC. Translation gives CASGPRGKGNSYEQYV. The genes are TRBV12-5 and TRBJ2-7; D possibly corresponds to TRBD1 (6 bases). V shed 6 bases and J shed 0 bases, with 18 bases lying between them. The CDR3 spans 16 residues. CDR1 and CDR2 (germline): LGHNT, FRNRAP.

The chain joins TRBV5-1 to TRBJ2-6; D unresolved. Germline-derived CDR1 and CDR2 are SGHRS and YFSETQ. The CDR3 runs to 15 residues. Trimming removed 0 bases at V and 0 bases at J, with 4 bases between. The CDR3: CASSLDISGANVLTF. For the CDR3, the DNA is TGCGCCAGCAGCTTGGACATCTCTGGGGCCAACGTCCTGACTTTC.

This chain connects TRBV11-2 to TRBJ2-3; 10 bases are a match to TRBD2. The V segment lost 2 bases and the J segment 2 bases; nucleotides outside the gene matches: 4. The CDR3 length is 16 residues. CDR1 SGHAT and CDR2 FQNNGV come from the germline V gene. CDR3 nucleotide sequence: TGTGCCAGCAGCTTACTAGCGGGGGAATCCACAGATACGCAGTATTTT. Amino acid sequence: CASSLLAGESTDTQYF.

The CDR3 coding sequence is TGTGCCAGCAGCTTAGGTCAGGGGGAGACTGAAGCTTTCTTT. The encoded protein is CASSLGQGETEAFF. The V call is TRBV7-9, the J call TRBJ1-1, with TRBD1 identical over 7 bases. The CDR3 has 14 residues. The ends lost 1 base at V and 5 bases at J; junction bases unmatched: 4. Looked up from germline, CDR1 is SEHNR and CDR2 is FQNEAQ (reference sequence).